Below, 18 T cell receptor beta chains from the same sample are listed, as sequenced in a study of T cells in Graves' hyperthyroidism and ophthalmopathy. Amplified TCR beta CDR3 regions came from RNA transcripts. An initial round of RT-PCR targeting the TCR CDR3 relied on the HTBI primer set. TCRdb reprocessed the multiplex PCR reads with MiXCR, giving one entry per CDR3 protein. The sample carries roughly 550,000 distinct CDR3 sequences, 15% to 20% recorded once. The sequenced sample was blood. These receptors originate from a woman aged 30 to 39 with Graves' ophthalmopathy.

This clonotype has a count of ten or more. V gene TRBV28 combines with J gene TRBJ2-4; either TRBD1 or TRBD2 may fit D (5 bases each). Germline V gene data show CDR1 as MDHEN and CDR2 as SYDVKM. V was cut by 10 bases and J by 6 bases, with 19 bases left in between. CDR3 length equals 14 residues. The chain's CDR3 is CATSGLGQRNIQYF. The CDR3 bases are TGTGCCACCTCGGGGTTGGGGCAGAGAAACATTCAGTACTTC.

The chain carries TRBV12-3 or TRBV12-4 and TRBJ1-4; D not resolved. V shed 3 bases and J shed 7 bases, with 18 bases lying between them. The CDR3 has 16 amino acids. As DNA, the CDR3 is TGTGCCAGCAGTTTCAGCGATATGGCGGATTCTGAAAAACTGTTTTTT. This translates into CASSFSDMADSEKLFF.

This rearrangement joins TRBV7-2 to TRBJ2-4; possibly TRBD1 for D (6 bases). Germline-derived CDR1 and CDR2 are SGHTA and FQGNSA. CDR3 length: 17 residues. V was trimmed by 4 bases and J by 9 bases, leaving 25 bases between them. CDR3 sequence: CASSSNIGGVPEGIQYF. CDR3 in DNA: TGTGCCAGCAGCTCTAATATTGGGGGCGTCCCAGAGGGCATTCAGTACTTC.

This clonotype was found a few times. The junction departs from germline at one end; a sequencing error may be responsible. V usage is TRBV18 and J usage is TRBJ2-1; possible D gene TRBD2, 6 bases. Germline V gene data show CDR1 as KGHSH and CDR2 as LQKENI. The CDR3 has 17 residues. CDR3 bases: TGTGCCAGCTCACCACCGGATAGCTGGGAGGCAGACAATAAGCAGTTCTTC. As protein: CASSPPDSWEADNKQFF.

This clonotype turned up a few times. The rearrangement links TRBV14 to TRBJ2-7, with D hard to call. The ends were cut back, 3 bases at V and 5 bases at J, with 11 bases in the middle. Germline CDR1 is SGHDN and CDR2 is FVKESK. The CDR3 sequence is 13 residues long. CDR3 sequence: CASSQENGDEQYF. The DNA for the CDR3 is TGTGCCAGCAGCCAGGAGAATGGTGACGAGCAGTACTTC.

This clonotype was found many times. V is TRBV3-1 and J is TRBJ1-1; D is ambiguous. Trimming stripped 3 bases from V and 4 bases from J, with 15 bases between. The CDR3 consists of 15 residues. Germline CDR1 reads LGHDT; CDR2 reads YNNKEL (reference sequence). DNA of the CDR3: TGTGCCAGCAGCCATCGAGGGAAGACTAGCACTGAAGCTTTCTTT. Its protein is CASSHRGKTSTEAFF.

The chain uses TRBV2 and TRBJ1-1; no clear D gene. Germline V gene data show CDR1 as SNHLY and CDR2 as FYNNEI. V shed 4 bases and J shed 1 base, with 10 bases lying between them. The CDR3 sequence is 14 residues long. In nucleotides, the CDR3 is TGTGCCAGCAGTGTGAAGGTGCAGAACACTGAAGCTTTCTTT. The encoded protein is CASSVKVQNTEAFF.

The chain employs TRBV6-4 and TRBJ2-1; 10 bases map to TRBD1. This CDR3 is 15 amino acids long. CDR1 is MRHNA and CDR2 is SNTAGT in the germline V gene. J was trimmed by 7 bases and V by 8 bases; bases with no gene match: 11. CDR3 DNA: TGTGCCAGCGGTCTCGGGACAGGGGAGATGAATGAGCAGTTCTTC. This gives the protein CASGLGTGEMNEQFF.

The chain links TRBV4-1 to TRBJ2-7, with D hard to call. Germline V gene data show CDR1 as MGHRA and CDR2 as YSYEKL. The CDR3 consists of 14 residues. V lost 0 bases to trimming and J lost 5 bases, with 11 bases between them. The CDR3 sequence: CASSQDRRVNEQYF. In DNA form, the CDR3 reads TGCGCCAGCAGCCAAGATCGAAGGGTTAACGAGCAGTACTTC.

This clonotype was seen ten or more times. The chain employs TRBV2 and TRBJ2-7; D gene unclear. The germline V gene encodes CDR1 SNHLY and CDR2 FYNNEI. The V end lost 10 bases, the J end lost 3 bases, and 16 bases lay between the germline ends. The CDR3 is made up of 13 amino acids. CDR3 coding DNA: TGTGCCAAATCCTCACCGACGGACTACGAGCAGTACTTC. Translated: CAKSSPTDYEQYF.

This clonotype was found many times. The CDR3 protein is CASSLTPLSSYNEQFF. In DNA form, the CDR3 reads TGTGCCAGCAGCTTAACCCCTCTAAGCTCCTACAATGAGCAGTTCTTC. V and J are TRBV11-2 and TRBJ2-1; D unresolved. Deletions cut 2 bases from V and 0 bases from J, with 11 bases between. The germline V gene encodes CDR1 SGHAT and CDR2 FQNNGV. The CDR3 is 16 amino acids. Combining the CDR3 with reference TRBV11-2 and TRBJ2-1 gives the whole variable domain EAGVAQSPRYKIIEKRQSVAFWCNPISGHATLYWYQQILGQGPKLLIQFQNNGVVDDSQLPKDRFSAERLKGVDSTLKIQPAKLEDSAVYLCASSLTPLSSYNEQFFGPGTRLTVL.

The V gene is TRBV6-8, the J gene TRBJ1-2; 8 bases are a match to TRBD1. CDR3 length equals 11 residues. The J segment lost 11 bases and the V segment lost 6 bases, leaving 5 bases of the junction unmatched. Germline V gives CDR1 MNHGY, CDR2 SAAAGT. This chain's CDR3 is CASSFRQGYTF. DNA of the CDR3: TGTGCCAGCAGCTTCAGACAGGGGTACACCTTC.

This clonotype was found a few times. The CDR3 DNA reads as TGTGCCATCAGTGGGGCGACTAGCGGGAGTTCCTACGAGCAGTACTTC. This gives the protein CAISGATSGSSYEQYF. The genes are TRBV10-3 and TRBJ2-7, with 12 positions matching TRBD2. The V gene's germline CDR1 is ENHRY and CDR2 SYGVKD. Trimming removed 4 bases from V and 1 base from J; junction bases left unmatched: 5. The CDR3 runs 16 residues.

The V and J genes are TRBV7-6 and TRBJ2-7, with a possible D match to TRBD2 (5 bases). V was trimmed by 0 bases and J by 6 bases, leaving 6 bases between them. The CDR3 extends over 12 amino acids. From germline, CDR1 is SGHVS and CDR2 FNYEAQ. CDR3 protein: CASSLAGVEQYF. The DNA for the CDR3 is TGTGCCAGCAGCTTAGCCGGGGTCGAGCAGTACTTC.

Many counts were recorded for this clonotype. The germline gene is not matched at one end of the junction; a read error may be the cause. The rearrangement uses TRBV7-2 and TRBJ2-7, with D tentatively TRBD1 or TRBD2 (6 bases each). The CDR3 sequence is 14 residues long. Germline CDR1 SGHTA, CDR2 FQGNSA. The CDR3 sequence: CASSLEGGLYVQYF. The CDR3, as DNA: TGTGCCAGCAGCTTAGAGGGGGGTCTCTACGTGCAGTACTTC.

J is TRBJ2-7 and V is TRBV5-6, with 9 bases aligning to TRBD2. The CDR3 is made up of 18 amino acids. V dropped 3 bases and J dropped 0; count of bases not matched to a gene: 13. Germline values: CDR1 SGHDT, CDR2 YYEEEE. CDR3: CASSSKGLAGVASYEQYF. CDR3 bases: TGTGCCAGCAGCTCGAAGGGACTAGCTGGGGTCGCCTCCTACGAGCAGTACTTC.

This clonotype was picked up a small number of times. The J gene is TRBJ2-1, the V gene TRBV20-1; D is perhaps TRBD2 (6 bases). CDR3 size: 17 residues. Germline V gene data show CDR1 as DFQATT and CDR2 as SNEGSKA (reference sequence). The V gene lost 6 bases and the J gene lost 2 bases, with 23 bases spanning the gap. The CDR3 DNA follows: TGCAGTGCGCTTAGCGGAGAGACGGTAGTGGCCTACAATGAGCAGTTCTTC. This gives the protein CSALSGETVVAYNEQFF.

A remark on this clonotype: This may be a read error, as it is one base from a much larger clone. V gene TRBV30 combines with J gene TRBJ2-1; 7 nucleotides line up with TRBD1. CDR1 is GTSNPN, CDR2 SVGIG, per germline (reference sequence). The CDR3 covers 13 residues. CDR3 bases: TGTGCCTGGGGGGACAGCTCCTACAGTGAGCAGTTCTTC. Its translation: CAWGDSSYSEQFF.